This TCR beta chain was found in a study of blood T cell repertoires in COVID-19. Repertoires were generated with immunoSEQ multiplex PCR, while TCRdb's copy carries only in-frame clones and drops some. The profile shows 150,000 or so clones, approximately 80% of them singletons. Among Cohort 3 donors, those recovered had two negative PCRs, clearance, or symptom resolution. The germline V gene has CDR1 LNHDA and CDR2 SQIVND (reference sequence). There are 15 residues in the CDR3. The V end was cut by 3 bases, the J end by 2 bases, with 13 bases between. This chain uses TRBV19 with TRBJ1-2, with D possibly matching TRBD1 (6 bases). The clonotype was recovered from a man between 50 and 59 years old who had recovered from COVID-19. Input material: PBMCs or T cells enriched from blood (not recorded which). In DNA, the CDR3 is TGTGCCAGTAGTATTCAGGACAGCCTCAACTATGGCTACACCTTC. This sequence encodes CASSIQDSLNYGYTF.